This T cell receptor (beta chain) came from a study of cytomegalovirus exposure and HLA in healthy donors (dated by TCRdb to between 2016 and 2019). At the level of the whole study: In an earlier analysis of 587 of the donors, 250 to 350 Gb of sequence data and approximately 100 million unique TCR beta sequences from some 170 million T cells were reported. An early release that covered fewer than 800 HLA-typed donors contained around 300 gigabases of sequencing data and tens of millions of unique TCR sequences. The genetic ancestry cluster associated with self-reported Caucasian donors included about 81% of the approximately 410 genotyped donors. The study was designed to test whether signatures of past pathogen exposure could be identified by cataloging public T cell receptors. The study profiled the T cell repertoires of 500 to 800 subjects by immunosequencing and related them to cytomegalovirus serostatus. Besides the first cohort of approximately 670 subjects, a separate validation cohort made up of roughly 130 different subjects was used. The study combined high-throughput TCR immunosequencing, statistical association of individual TCRs with disease status, and machine learning to predict cytomegalovirus infection status. A later analysis re-analyzed previously published TCR beta repertoires from approximately 670 donors and added high-resolution HLA genotyping to study TCR occurrence patterns. In the later analysis, no new phenotypic data were used to find candidate immune exposures; instead, reliance was placed on TCR beta sequences and their occurrence across donors. To decide whether each TCR beta V gene segment behaved as functional or pseudogenic, an earlier analysis of approximately 620 of the donors relied on high-throughput TCR beta sequencing. Donor age, sex, ethnicity and CMV serostatus were compiled alongside the repertoire data. Genome-wide SNP genotypes for about 65% of the roughly 670 donors were used in a later genetic analysis, which treated that subset as a discovery cohort. Every discovery cohort repertoire had been produced on one sequencing platform. Both class I and class II loci were covered by HLA typing, at four-digit resolution. The number of typed donors differed by locus: about 620-640 for A, B, C, DRB1 and DQB1; some 540 for DQA1; some 610 for DPA1; and about 450 for DPB1. Because of strong linkage in the cohort, 4 to 6 DR-DQ haplotypes were treated as single units for association and clustering. Among approximately 370 genotyped donors of the cohort, an average of about 240,000 unique TCR beta nucleotide sequences was sequenced per donor, of which 15% to 20% were non-productive.

The cohort was made up of 666 healthy bone marrow donors. All cohort members were sampled while nominally healthy, although unrecorded immune exposures were likely present. Of the 550 to 750 cohort members, about 280 had positive CMV serostatus and around 350 had negative CMV serostatus, and CMV serostatus was not recorded for the donor. Every donor gave a peripheral blood sample, and the peripheral blood mononuclear cells from that sample were used for TCR beta sequencing. Genomic DNA was extracted from the blood cell samples with the Qiagen DNeasy Blood Extraction Kit. This clone came up a few times. Its antigen is currently not known. The sample holds no much larger clone one base away, and base qualities are not on file. General study outcomes and caveats: A cluster of highly shared sequence variants was judged likely to be a technical artifact of the sequencing pipeline. Strong co-occurrence of HLA alleles, especially DR and DQ, made assigning TCR associations to individual alleles difficult. The study gave a list of 150 to 200 TCR beta chains associated with cytomegalovirus. A later genetic analysis associated a missense DCLRE1C variant with V-gene and J-gene trimming of TCR beta chains, and an independent cohort replicated the association. In both the original and validation cohorts, the classifier was reported to diagnose cytomegalovirus status with high specificity and sensitivity. The authors suggested that the approach could potentially be extended to other disease states and immunological phenotypes. Because some donors lacked HLA typing at each locus, the association tests relied only on the typed subset. In a later analysis, most CMV-associated TCR beta chains were found to appear HLA-restricted, with HLA associations seemingly driven largely by CMV exposure. CMV serostatus was the only immune exposure information available for the cohort. A later analysis found that HLA-associated TCR beta chains were more clonally expanded and had lower generation probabilities than equally common non-associated chains. A later analysis reported that several top co-occurrence clusters appeared linked to parvovirus B19, influenza, CMV and Epstein-Barr virus. In a later analysis, some 17,000 TCR beta sequences were associated with specific HLA alleles at a false discovery rate of 0.05. Across donors, most TCR sequences were observed very rarely, whereas some public TCRs were present in many individuals. The earlier analysis of almost 600 of the donors excluded seventeen rarely observed V segments, including chromosome 9 orphons, because counts were too low. Only TCR beta chains were sequenced in this cohort, and the absence of alpha or paired-chain data limited detectable features. In vitro tests confirmed that three of the cytomegalovirus-associated TCR beta chains recognize cytomegalovirus antigens. A later analysis found that TCR association rates varied across HLA loci, with DRB1 alleles showing the most associated TCRs and HLA-C alleles the fewest. In an earlier analysis of under 600 of the donors, most TCR beta V segments were observed in productive rearrangements about 90% or about 30% of the time, broadly matching IMGT annotations. Compared with the roughly 700-donor mean, donors in an Asian-associated ancestry cluster had fewer N-insertions in productive TCRs, according to a later genetic analysis. Correlated functional status among segregating V segments might reflect linkage disequilibrium, but an unknown experimental factor could not be ruled out. A further reported finding was that TCR beta sequences accurately predicted the HLA-A and HLA-B alleles for most subjects in the first cohort. The presence/absence analyses assumed that sequencing depth was roughly uniform across donors, and that assumption may not be true. Some IMGT-functional V segments, including TRBV6-2 and TRBV6-3, could not be distinguished by the 87-base-pair reads and were therefore excluded.

Preparation of the library involved the immunoSEQ multiplex PCR assay. The multiplex PCR relied on a mix of 60 forward primers for TCR Vbeta segments and 13 reverse primers for TCR Jbeta segments. The CDR3 region of rearranged TCR beta genes was amplified from genomic DNA with a multiplex PCR assay. Amplified TCR beta libraries were sequenced as 87-base-pair reads on the Illumina HiSeq System. The original methods were these. In a later analysis, some 80 million unique TCR beta chains were counted across the 650 to 700 repertoires, and roughly 10 million of these chains were shared by at least two donors. A nearest-neighbor algorithm error-corrected the raw reads and collapsed the reads into unique sequences, merging closely related sequences to remove PCR and sequencing errors. Alignment of CDR3 sequences to IMGT reference sequences was used to assign V, D and J gene segments. For a sequence to be retained, at least a six-nucleotide match to both a V gene segment and a J gene segment was required. Rearrangements were called productive when the CDR3 lacked stop codons and stayed in frame with V and J; all others were non-productive. CDR3 was defined according to IMGT convention as the region running from the second conserved V-encoded cysteine to the conserved J-encoded phenylalanine. Sequences without an unambiguous match to a single V gene segment were excluded from the earlier analysis of several hundred of the donors. In an earlier analysis of a few hundred of the donors, V segments were called functional above 56.7% productive rearrangements and were called segregating when the between-donor standard deviation exceeded 5%. To diagnose cytomegalovirus status from the catalog of TCR beta chain sequences, a statistical classification framework was built. In a later analysis, V and J genes were assigned by comparing TCR nucleotide sequences against IMGT/GENE-DB human TR gene sequences. The TCRdist pipeline was used in a later analysis to assign CDR3 sequences and most-parsimonious VDJ recombination scenarios. In a later analysis, every TCR beta chain was defined by the combination of its CDR3 amino acid sequence and its V-gene family, and reads without a unique V-gene family were dropped. As a way to deal with suspected cross-contamination and a sequencing artifact, a later analysis dropped approximately 570 nucleotide sequences that were highly shared and had low generation probability. For each public chain, a later analysis derived a clonal expansion index from normalized ranks of inferred template counts within each repertoire. Generation probabilities in a later analysis came from a VDJ recombination model fitted to out-of-frame rearrangements, and those results were checked against IGoR. In a later analysis, hypergeometric tests were used to score TCR-TCR, TCR-HLA and TCR-CMV co-occurrence, with a repertoire-size bias correction applied to TCR pairs. A later analysis estimated false discovery rates by permuting HLA or CMV assignments 20 times. In a later analysis, co-occurring TCRs were grouped with DBSCAN, and TCRdist sequence similarity was added when clustering was performed within HLA-allele-positive subsets. For co-occurrence clustering, repertoires with fewer than 30,000 or more than 120,000 public chains were excluded, along with about five repertoires with anomalous nucleotide sharing. Here the immuneACCESS table is served through TCRdb, limited to in-frame sequences with V and J called. Missing clones are a known gap in these copies; in checked studies unresolved V genes cover under half, and the rest lacks a known reason. V and J calls and clone size are as listed in that table; D and trimming were resolved from the DNA. The sample has around 94,000 clones on record, about 62% of them singletons. Jointly, the top ten make up 4% to 5.5% of the sample.

V sheds 1 base and J sheds 8 bases, leaving 14 bases between their ends. CDR1 MNHEY and CDR2 SMNVEV were looked up in the germline V gene (reference sequence). Its CDR3 holds 14 amino acids, cysteine through phenylalanine. Just the 42-base CDR3 DNA is kept, in frame starting at base 1. This TCR came from a human donor in good health. The sequenced sample was PBMCs. The receptor chain draws on TRBV27 and TRBJ1-2; a tentative D call is TRBD1 (5 bases match). The CDR3 has the sequence CASSLYGQGRGYTF. The DNA sequence is as follows: TGTGCCAGCAGTTTATATGGGCAGGGCCGGGGCTACACCTTC.